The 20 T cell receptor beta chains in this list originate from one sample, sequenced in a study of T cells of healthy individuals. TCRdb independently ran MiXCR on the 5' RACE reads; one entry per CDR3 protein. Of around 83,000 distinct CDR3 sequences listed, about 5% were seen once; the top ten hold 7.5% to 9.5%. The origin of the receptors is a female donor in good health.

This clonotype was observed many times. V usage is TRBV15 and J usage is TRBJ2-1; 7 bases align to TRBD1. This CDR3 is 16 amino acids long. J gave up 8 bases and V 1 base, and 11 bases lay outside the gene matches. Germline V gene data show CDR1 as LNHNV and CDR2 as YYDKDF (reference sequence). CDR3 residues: CATSRGQGESVDEQFF. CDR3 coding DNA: TGTGCCACCAGCAGAGGCCAGGGGGAAAGCGTAGATGAGCAGTTCTTC.

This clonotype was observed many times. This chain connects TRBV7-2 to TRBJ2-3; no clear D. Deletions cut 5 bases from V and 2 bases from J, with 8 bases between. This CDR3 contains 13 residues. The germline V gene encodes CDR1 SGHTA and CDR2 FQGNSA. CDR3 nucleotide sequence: TGTGCCAGCAGCCGCGAAATCACAGATACGCAGTATTTT. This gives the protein CASSREITDTQYF.

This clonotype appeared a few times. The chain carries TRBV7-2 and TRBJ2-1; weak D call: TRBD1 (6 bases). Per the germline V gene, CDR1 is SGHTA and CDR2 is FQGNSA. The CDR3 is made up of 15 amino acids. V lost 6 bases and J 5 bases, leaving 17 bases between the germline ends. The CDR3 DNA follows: TGTGCCAGCAGGTTCGACAGGACAGCACACAATGAGCAGTTCTTC. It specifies CASRFDRTAHNEQFF.

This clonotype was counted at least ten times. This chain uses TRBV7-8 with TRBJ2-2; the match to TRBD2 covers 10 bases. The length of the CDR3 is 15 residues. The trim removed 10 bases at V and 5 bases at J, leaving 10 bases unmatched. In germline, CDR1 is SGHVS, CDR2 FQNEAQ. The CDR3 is CATQILAGDTGELFF. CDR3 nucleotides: TGTGCCACCCAAATTCTAGCGGGAGATACCGGGGAGCTGTTTTTT.

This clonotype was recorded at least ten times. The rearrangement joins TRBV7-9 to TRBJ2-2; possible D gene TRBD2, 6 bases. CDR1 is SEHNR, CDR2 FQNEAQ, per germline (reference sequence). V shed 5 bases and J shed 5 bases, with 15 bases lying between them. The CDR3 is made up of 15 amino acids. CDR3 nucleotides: TGTGCCAGCAGCCCCCTTACGGGGGAGACCGGGGAGCTGTTTTTT. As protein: CASSPLTGETGELFF.

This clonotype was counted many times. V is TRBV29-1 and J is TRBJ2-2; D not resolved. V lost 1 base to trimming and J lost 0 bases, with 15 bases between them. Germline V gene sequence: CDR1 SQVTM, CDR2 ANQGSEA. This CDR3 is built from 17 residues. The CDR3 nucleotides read TGCAGCGTTGAAGTCGGACCTCTATCCGCGAACACCGGGGAGCTGTTTTTT. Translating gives CSVEVGPLSANTGELFF.

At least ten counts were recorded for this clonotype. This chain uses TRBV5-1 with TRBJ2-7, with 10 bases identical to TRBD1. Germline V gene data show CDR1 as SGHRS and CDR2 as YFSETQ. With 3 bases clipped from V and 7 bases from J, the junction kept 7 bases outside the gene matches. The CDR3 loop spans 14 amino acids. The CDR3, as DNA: TGCGCCAGCAGCTCTGACCCGGGACAGGGGGAGCAGTACTTC. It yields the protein CASSSDPGQGEQYF.

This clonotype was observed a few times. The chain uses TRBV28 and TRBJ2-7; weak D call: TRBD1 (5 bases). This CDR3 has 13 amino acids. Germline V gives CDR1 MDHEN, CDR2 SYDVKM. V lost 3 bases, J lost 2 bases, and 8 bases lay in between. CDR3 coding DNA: TGTGCCAGCAGTTTGCGACAGCCCTACGAGCAGTACTTC. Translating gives CASSLRQPYEQYF.

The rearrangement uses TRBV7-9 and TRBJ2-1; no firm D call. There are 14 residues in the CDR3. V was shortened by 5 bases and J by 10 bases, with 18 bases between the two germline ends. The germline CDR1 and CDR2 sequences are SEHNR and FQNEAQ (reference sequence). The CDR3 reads CASSANLVGGEQFF. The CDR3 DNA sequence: TGTGCCAGCAGCGCAAACCTAGTTGGTGGAGAGCAGTTCTTC.

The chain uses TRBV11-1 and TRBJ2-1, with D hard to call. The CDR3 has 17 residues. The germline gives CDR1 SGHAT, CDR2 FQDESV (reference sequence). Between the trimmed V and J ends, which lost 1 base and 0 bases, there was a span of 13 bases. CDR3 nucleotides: TGTGCCAGCAGCTTAGTATTTGTCCTGAGCTCCTACAATGAGCAGTTCTTC. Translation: CASSLVFVLSSYNEQFF.

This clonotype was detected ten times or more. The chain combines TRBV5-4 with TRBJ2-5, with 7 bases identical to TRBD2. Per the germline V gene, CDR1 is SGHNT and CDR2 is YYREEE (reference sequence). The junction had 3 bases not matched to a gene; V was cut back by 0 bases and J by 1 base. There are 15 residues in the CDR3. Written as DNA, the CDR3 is TGTGCCAGCAGCTTGGGGCTAGCGGCCCAAGAGACCCAGTACTTC. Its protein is CASSLGLAAQETQYF.

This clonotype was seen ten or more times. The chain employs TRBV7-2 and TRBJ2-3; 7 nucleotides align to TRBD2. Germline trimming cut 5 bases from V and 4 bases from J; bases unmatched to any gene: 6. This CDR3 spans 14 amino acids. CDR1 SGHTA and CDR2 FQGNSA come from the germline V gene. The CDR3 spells CASSTSSGADTQYF. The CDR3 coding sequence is TGTGCCAGCAGCACCTCTAGCGGCGCAGATACGCAGTATTTT. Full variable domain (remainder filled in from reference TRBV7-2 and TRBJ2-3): GAGVSQSPSNKVTEKGKDVELRCDPISGHTALYWYRQSLGQGLEFLIYFQGNSAPDKSGLPSDRFSAERTGGSVSTLTIQRTQQEDSAVYLCASSTSSGADTQYFGPGTRLTVL.

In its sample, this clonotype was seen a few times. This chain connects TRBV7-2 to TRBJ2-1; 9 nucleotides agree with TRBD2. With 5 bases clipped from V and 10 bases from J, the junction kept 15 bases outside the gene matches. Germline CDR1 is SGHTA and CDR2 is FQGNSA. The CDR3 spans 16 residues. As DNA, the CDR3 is TGTGCCAGCAGCACCCTAGCGGGACAATGGGTCAGGGAGCAGTTCTTC. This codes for CASSTLAGQWVREQFF.

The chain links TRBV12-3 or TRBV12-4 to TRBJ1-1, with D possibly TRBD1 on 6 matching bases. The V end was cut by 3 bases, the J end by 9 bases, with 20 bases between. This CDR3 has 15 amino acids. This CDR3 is CASSFSRGGDEKAFF. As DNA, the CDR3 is TGTGCCAGCAGTTTTAGTAGGGGGGGTGACGAAAAAGCTTTCTTT.

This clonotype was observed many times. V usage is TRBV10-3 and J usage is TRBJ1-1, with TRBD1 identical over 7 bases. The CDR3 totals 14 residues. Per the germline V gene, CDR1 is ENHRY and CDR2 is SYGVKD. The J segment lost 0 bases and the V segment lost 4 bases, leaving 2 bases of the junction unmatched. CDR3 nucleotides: TGTGCCATCAGTGGACAGGGTTTGAACACTGAAGCTTTCTTT. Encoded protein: CAISGQGLNTEAFF.

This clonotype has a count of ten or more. The CDR3 nucleotides read TGTGCCAGCAGTTCAGAGACCCAGTACTTC. Its protein is CASSSETQYF. The genes are TRBV28 and TRBJ2-5; D gene ambiguous. CDR1 and CDR2 (germline): MDHEN, SYDVKM. The CDR3 covers 10 residues. Trimming took 4 bases from V and 4 from J, leaving 1 base between them.

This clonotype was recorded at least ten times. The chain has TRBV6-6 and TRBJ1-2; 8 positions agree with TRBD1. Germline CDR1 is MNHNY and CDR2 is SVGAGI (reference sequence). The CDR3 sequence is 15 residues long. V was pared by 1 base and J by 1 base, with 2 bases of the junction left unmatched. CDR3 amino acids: CASSYFGQGNYGYTF. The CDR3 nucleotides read TGTGCCAGCAGTTACTTCGGACAGGGTAACTATGGCTACACCTTC.

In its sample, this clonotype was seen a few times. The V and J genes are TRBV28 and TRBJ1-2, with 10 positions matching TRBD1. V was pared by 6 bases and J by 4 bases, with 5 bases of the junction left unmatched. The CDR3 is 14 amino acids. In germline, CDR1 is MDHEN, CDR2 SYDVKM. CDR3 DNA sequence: TGTGCCAGCAGGACAGGGGGCGCCTCCTATGGCTACACCTTC. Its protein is CASRTGGASYGYTF.

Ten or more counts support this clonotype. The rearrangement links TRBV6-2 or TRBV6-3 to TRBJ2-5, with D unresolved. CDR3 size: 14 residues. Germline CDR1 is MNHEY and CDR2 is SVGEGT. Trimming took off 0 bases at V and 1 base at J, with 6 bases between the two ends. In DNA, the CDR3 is TGTGCCAGCAGTTACTCGGGATTCCAAGAGACCCAGTACTTC. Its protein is CASSYSGFQETQYF.

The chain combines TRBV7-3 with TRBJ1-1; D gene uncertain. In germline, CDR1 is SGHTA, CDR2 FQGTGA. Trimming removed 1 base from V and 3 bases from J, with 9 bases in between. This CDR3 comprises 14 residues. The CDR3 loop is CASSLRGLDTEAFF. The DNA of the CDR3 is TGTGCCAGCAGCTTAAGGGGATTGGACACTGAAGCTTTCTTT.